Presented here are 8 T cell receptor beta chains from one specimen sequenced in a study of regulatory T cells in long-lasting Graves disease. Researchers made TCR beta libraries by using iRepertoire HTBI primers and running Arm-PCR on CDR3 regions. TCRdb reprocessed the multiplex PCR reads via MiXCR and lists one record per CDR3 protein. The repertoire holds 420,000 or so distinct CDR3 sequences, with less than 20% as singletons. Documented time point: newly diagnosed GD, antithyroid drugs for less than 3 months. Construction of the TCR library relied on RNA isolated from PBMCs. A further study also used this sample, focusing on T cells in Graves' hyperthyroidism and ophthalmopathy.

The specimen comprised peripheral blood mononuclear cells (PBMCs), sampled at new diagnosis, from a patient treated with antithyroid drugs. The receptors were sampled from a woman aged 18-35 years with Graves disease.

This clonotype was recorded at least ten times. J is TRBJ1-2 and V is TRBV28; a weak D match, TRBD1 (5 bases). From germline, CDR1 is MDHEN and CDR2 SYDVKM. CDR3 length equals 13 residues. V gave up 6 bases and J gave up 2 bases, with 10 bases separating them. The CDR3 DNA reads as TGTGCCAGCAGAGCGACAGCGAACTATGGCTACACCTTC. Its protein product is CASRATANYGYTF.

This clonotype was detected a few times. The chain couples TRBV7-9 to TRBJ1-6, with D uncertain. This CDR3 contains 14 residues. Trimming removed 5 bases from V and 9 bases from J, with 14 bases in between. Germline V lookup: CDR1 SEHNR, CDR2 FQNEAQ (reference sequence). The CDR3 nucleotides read TGTGCCAGCAGCGGCAGCCTAGGTGGTTCACCCCTCCACTTT. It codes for CASSGSLGGSPLHF.

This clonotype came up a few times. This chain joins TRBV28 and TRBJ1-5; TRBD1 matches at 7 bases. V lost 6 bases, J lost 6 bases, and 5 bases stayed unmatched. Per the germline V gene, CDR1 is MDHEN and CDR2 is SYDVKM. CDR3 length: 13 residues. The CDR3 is CASRYGTAQPQHF. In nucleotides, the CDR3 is TGTGCCAGCAGGTACGGGACAGCTCAGCCCCAGCATTTT.

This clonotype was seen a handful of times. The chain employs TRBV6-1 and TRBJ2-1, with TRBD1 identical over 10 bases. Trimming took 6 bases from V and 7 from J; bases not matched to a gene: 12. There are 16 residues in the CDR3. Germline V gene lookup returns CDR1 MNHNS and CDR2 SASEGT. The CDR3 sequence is CASRGVRRDRGNEQFF. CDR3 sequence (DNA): TGTGCCAGCAGAGGCGTCCGCCGGGACAGGGGAAATGAGCAGTTCTTC.

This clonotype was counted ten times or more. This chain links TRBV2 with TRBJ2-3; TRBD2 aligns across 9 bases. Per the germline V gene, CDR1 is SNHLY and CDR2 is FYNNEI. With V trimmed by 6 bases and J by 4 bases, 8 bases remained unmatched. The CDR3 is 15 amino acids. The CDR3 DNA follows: TGTGCCAGCAGGGTTAGCGGGAGTGGAGCAGATACGCAGTATTTT. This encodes CASRVSGSGADTQYF.

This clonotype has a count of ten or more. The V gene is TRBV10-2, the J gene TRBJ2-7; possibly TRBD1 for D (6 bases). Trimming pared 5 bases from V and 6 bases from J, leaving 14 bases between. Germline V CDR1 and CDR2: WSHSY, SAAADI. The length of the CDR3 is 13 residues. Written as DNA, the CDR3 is TGCGCCAGCAGTCCACAGGGCCCTACCGAGCAGTACTTC. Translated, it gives CASSPQGPTEQYF.

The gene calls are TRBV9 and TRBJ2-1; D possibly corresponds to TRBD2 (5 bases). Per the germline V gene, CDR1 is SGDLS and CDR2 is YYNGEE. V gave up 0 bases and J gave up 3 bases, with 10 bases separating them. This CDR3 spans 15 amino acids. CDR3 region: CASSVDSGIYNEQFF. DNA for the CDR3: TGTGCCAGCAGCGTAGATTCGGGAATCTACAATGAGCAGTTCTTC.

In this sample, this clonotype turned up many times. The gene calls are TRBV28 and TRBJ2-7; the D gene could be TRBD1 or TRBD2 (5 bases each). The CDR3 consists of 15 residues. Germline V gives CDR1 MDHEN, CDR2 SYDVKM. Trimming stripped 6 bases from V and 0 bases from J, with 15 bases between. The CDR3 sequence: CASSPRDGISYEQYF. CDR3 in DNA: TGTGCCAGCAGCCCTAGGGACGGTATCTCCTACGAGCAGTACTTC.